This T cell receptor (beta chain) was captured by sequencing in a study of T-cell reconstitution after alpha-beta-depleted transplantation in children. General study points: T-cell numbers and diversity, one year after transplant, stemmed largely from T cells that were newly produced. Several hundred expanded graft clones reportedly gave rise to the alpha-beta T cells present about two months after transplant.

This sample's TCRbeta library carried unique molecular identifier barcodes. TCRdb re-analysed the PCR reads in MiXCR, keeping a single row per CDR3 protein. The sample contains hundreds of thousands of distinct CDR3 sequences, around 13% of which appear only once. The CDR3 consists of 16 residues. Germline CDR1 reads DFQATT; CDR2 reads SNEGSKA (reference sequence). For this clonotype: Its antigen is not identified. A junction boundary mismatches the germline segment, possibly from a read error.

This rearrangement joins TRBV20-1 to TRBJ2-3, with 8 bases matching TRBD2. Specimen: PBMCs, collected before TCRalphabeta/CD19-depleted stem cell transplant. This receptor was obtained from a girl aged 2 to 10 with congenital amegakaryocytic thrombocytopenia, due to receive a stem cell transplant. The CDR3 sequence: CCARGEPSGPMDTQYF. The CDR3 DNA follows: TGCTGTGCCAGGGGCGAACCTAGCGGGCCGATGGATACGCAGTATTTT.